This T cell receptor beta chain is from a study of spatial heterogeneity in lung cancer. Study-wide background: The mean occurrence of each unique TCR and UMI combination in raw reads exceeded 8.5. Whole-study findings and limits: Ubiquitous expanded tumor TCRs surfaced in blood more at resection than they did at follow-up.

The time point was: sample taken at primary tumor resection. The donor population consisted of some 70 patients with untreated, early-stage non-small cell lung cancer. Unsorted samples of tumor, nontumor lung or frozen PBMC had their whole RNA sequenced. TCRdb independently ran MiXCR on the 5' RACE reads; one entry per CDR3 protein. Here the sample spans roughly 80,000 distinct CDR3 sequences, 7% to 9% being singletons. This clonotype was found many times. Its antigen remains unidentified. In germline, CDR1 is KGHSH, CDR2 LQKENI. This CDR3 has 15 residues. The germline V and J ends were trimmed by 3 bases and 0 bases, with 10 bases remaining between them.

This TCR was recovered from a male donor with early-stage non-small cell lung cancer. The sequencing here drew on PBMCs, taken at surgery. V usage is TRBV18 and J usage is TRBJ2-3, with D possibly called TRBD1 or TRBD2 (6 bases each). The CDR3 region is CASSPRGRSTDTQYF. The CDR3 coding sequence is TGTGCCAGCTCACCTCGGGGGCGGAGCACAGATACGCAGTATTTT.